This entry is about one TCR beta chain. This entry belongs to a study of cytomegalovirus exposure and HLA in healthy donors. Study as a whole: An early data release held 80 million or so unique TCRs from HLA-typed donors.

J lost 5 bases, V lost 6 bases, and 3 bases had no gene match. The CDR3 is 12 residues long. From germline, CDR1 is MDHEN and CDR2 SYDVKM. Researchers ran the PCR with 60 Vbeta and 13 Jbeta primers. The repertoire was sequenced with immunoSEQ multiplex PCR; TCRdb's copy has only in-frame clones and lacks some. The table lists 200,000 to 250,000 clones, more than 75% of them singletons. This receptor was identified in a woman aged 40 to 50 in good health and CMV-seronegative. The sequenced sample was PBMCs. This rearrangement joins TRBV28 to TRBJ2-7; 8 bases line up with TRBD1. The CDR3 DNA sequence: TGTGCCAGCAGGAAGACAGGGGACGAGCAGTACTTC. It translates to CASRKTGDEQYF.